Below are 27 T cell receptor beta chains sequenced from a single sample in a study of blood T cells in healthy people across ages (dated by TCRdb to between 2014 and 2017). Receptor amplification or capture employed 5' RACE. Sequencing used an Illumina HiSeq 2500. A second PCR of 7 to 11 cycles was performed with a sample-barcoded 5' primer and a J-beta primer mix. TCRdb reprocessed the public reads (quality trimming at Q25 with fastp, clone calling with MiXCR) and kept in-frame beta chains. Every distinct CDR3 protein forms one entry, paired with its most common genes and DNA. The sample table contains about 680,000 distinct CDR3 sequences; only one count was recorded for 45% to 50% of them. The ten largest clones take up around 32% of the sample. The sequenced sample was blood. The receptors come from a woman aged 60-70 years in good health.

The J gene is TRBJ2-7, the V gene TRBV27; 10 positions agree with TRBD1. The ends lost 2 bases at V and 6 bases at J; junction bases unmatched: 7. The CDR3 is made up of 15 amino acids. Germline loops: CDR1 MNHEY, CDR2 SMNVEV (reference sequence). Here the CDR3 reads CASSLNWDRGSEQYF. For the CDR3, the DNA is TGTGCCAGCAGTTTAAACTGGGACAGGGGTTCCGAGCAGTACTTC.

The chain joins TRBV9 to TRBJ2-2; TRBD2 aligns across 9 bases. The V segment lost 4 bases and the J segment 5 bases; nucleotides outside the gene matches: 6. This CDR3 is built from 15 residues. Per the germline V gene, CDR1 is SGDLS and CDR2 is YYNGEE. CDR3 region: CASSISGSETGELFF. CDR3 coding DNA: TGTGCCAGCAGCATTAGCGGGAGTGAGACCGGGGAGCTGTTTTTT.

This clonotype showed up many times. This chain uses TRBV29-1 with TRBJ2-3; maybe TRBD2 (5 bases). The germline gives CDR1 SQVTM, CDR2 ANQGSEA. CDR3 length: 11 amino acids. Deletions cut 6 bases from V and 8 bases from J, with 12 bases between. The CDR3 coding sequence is TGCAGCGTCGAACTAAGCGGTACGCAGTATTTT. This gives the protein CSVELSGTQYF.

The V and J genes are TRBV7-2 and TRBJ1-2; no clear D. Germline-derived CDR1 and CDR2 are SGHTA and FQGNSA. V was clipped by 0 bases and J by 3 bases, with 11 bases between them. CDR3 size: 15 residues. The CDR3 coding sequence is TGTGCCAGCAGCTTAGCAGCGACGGTAGACTATGGCTACACCTTC. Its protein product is CASSLAATVDYGYTF.

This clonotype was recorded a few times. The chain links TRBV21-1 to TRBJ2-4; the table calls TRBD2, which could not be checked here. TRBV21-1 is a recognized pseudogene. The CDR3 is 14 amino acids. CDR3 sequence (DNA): TGTGCCAGCCCACTGAGGCGGGATAAGTACATTCAGTACTTC. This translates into CASPLRRDKYIQYF.

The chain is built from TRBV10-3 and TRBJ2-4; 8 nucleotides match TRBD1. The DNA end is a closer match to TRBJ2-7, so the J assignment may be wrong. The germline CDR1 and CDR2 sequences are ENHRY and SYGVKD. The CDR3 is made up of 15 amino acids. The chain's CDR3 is CAISGSGGMWYEQYF. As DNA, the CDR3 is TGTGCCATCAGTGGATCAGGGGGCATGTGGTACGAGCAGTACTTC.

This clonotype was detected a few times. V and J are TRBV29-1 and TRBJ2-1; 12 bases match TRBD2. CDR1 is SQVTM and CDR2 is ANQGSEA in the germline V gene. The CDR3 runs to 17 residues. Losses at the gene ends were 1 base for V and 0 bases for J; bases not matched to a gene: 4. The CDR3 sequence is CSVEAGLAGRSYNEQFF. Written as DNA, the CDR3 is TGCAGCGTTGAAGCTGGACTAGCGGGACGCTCCTACAATGAGCAGTTCTTC.

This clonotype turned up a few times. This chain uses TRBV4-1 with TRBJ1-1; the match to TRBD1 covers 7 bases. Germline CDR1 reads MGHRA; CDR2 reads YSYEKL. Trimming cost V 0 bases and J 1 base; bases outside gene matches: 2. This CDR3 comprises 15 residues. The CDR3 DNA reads TGCGCCAGCAGCCAAGAATGGACAGGGAACACTGAAGCTTTCTTT. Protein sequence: CASSQEWTGNTEAFF.

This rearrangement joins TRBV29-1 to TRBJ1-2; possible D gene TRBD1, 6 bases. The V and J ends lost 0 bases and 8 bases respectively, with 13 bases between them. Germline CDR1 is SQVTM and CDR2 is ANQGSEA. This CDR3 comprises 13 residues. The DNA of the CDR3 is TGCAGCGTTGAAGATCTCGTGGGGGGCGGCTACACCTTC. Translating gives CSVEDLVGGGYTF.

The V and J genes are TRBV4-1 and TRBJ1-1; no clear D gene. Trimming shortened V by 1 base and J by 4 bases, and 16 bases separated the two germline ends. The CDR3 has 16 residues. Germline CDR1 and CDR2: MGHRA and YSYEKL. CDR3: CASSQGMGLPATEAFF. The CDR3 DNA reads TGCGCCAGCAGCCAAGGAATGGGCCTCCCTGCCACTGAAGCTTTCTTT.

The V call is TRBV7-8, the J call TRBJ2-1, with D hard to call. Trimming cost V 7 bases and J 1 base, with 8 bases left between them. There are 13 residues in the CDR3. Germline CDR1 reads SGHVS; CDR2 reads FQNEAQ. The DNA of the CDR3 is TGTGCCAGCATGGAGAGGTCCTACAATGAGCAGTTCTTC. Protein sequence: CASMERSYNEQFF. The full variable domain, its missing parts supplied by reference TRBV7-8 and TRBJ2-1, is GAGVSQSPRYKVAKRGQDVALRCDPISGHVSLFWYQQALGQGPEFLTYFQNEAQLDKSGLPSDRFFAERPEGSVSTLKIQRTQQEDSAVYLCASMERSYNEQFFGPGTRLTVL.

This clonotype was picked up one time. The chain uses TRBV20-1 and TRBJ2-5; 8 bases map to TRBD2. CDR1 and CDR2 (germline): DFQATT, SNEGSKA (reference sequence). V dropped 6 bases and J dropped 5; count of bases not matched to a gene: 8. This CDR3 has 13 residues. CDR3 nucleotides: TGCAGTGCCAGACGTAGCGGGAAGGAGACCCAGTACTTC. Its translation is CSARRSGKETQYF.

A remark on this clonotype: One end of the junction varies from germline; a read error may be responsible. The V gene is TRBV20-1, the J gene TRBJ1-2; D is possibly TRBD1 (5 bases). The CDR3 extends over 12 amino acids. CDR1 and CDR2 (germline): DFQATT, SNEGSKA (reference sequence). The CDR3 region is CGASRGNYGYTF. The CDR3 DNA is TGCGGTGCTAGTAGGGGTAACTATGGCTACACCTTC.

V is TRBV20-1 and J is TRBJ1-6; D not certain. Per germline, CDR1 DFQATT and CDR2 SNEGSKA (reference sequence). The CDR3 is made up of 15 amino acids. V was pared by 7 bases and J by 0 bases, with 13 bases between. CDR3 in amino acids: CSGSTWSSYNSPLHF. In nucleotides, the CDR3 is TGCAGTGGGTCTACTTGGAGCTCCTATAATTCACCCCTCCACTTT.

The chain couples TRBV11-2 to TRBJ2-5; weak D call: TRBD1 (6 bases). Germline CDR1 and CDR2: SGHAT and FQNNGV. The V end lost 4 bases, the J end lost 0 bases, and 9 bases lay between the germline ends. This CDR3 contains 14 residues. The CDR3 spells CASSSGHHQETQYF. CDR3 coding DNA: TGTGCCAGCAGCTCGGGACACCACCAAGAGACCCAGTACTTC.

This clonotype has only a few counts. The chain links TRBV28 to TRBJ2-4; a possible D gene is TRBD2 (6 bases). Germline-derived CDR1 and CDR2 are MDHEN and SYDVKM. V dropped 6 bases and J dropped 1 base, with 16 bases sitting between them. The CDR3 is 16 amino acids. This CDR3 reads CASSPIIRGAKNIQYF. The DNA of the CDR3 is TGTGCCAGCAGCCCCATAATCCGGGGGGCCAAAAACATTCAGTACTTC.

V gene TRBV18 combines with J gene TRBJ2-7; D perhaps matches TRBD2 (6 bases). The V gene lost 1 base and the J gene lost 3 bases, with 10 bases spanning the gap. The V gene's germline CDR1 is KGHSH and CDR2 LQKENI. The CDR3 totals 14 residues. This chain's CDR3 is CASSPRRGIYEQYF. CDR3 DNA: TGTGCCAGCTCACCACGGAGGGGCATCTACGAGCAGTACTTC.

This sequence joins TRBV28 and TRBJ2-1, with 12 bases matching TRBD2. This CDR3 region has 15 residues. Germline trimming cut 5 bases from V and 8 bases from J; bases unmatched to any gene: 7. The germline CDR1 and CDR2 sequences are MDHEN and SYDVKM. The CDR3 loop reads CASSPLAGGPYEQFF. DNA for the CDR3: TGTGCCAGCAGTCCCCTAGCGGGAGGGCCCTATGAGCAGTTCTTC. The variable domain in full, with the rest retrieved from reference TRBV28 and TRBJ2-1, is DVKVTQSSRYLVKRTGEKVFLECVQDMDHENMFWYRQDPGLGLRLIYFSYDVKMKEKGDIPEGYSVSREKKERFSLILESASTNQTSMYLCASSPLAGGPYEQFFGPGTRLTVL.

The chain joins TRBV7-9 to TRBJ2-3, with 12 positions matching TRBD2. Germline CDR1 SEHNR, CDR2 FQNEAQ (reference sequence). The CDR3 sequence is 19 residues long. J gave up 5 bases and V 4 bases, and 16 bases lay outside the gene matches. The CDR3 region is CASSSWGTSTSGGGDTQYF. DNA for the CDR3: TGTGCCAGCAGCTCCTGGGGCACTTCGACTAGCGGGGGTGGAGATACGCAGTATTTT.

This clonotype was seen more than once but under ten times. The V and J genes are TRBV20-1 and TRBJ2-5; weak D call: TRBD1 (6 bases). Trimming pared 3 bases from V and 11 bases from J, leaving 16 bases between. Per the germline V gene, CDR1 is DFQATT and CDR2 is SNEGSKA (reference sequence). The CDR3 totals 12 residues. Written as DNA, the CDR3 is TGCAGTGCTAGTACAGGGTACCACAAGCAGTACTTC. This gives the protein CSASTGYHKQYF.

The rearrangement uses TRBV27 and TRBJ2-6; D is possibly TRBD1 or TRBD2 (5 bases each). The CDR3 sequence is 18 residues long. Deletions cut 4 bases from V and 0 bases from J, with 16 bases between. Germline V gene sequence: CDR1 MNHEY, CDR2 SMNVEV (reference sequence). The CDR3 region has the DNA TGTGCCAGCAGTTCGTTTGGGACGGGGAGCTCTGGGGCCAACGTCCTGACTTTC. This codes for CASSSFGTGSSGANVLTF.

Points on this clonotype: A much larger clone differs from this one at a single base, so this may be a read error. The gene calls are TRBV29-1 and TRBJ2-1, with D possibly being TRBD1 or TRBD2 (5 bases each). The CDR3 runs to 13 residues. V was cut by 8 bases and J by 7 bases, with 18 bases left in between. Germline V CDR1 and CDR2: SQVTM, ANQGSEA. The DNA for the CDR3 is TGCAGCTCAGACGTACCGGGGCGGAATGAGCAGTTCTTC. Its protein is CSSDVPGRNEQFF.

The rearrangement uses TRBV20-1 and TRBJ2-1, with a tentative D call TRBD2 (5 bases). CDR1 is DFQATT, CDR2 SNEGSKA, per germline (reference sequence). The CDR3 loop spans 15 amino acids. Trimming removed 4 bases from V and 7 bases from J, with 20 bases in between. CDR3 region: CSANPPAGVGNEQFF. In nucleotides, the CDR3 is TGCAGTGCTAACCCCCCTGCGGGCGTGGGGAATGAGCAGTTCTTC.

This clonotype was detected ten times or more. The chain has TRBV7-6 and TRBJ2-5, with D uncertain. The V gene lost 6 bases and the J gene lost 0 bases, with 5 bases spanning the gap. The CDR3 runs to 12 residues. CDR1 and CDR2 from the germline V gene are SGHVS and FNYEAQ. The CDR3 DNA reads TGTGCCAGCAGTTGGGACCAAGAGACCCAGTACTTC. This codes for CASSWDQETQYF.

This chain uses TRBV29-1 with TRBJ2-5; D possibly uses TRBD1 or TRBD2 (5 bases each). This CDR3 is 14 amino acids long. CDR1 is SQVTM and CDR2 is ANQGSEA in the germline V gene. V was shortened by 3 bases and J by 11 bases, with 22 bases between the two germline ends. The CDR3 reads CSVDKAGGAHEQYF. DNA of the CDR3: TGCAGCGTTGATAAGGCTGGGGGAGCCCATGAGCAGTACTTC.

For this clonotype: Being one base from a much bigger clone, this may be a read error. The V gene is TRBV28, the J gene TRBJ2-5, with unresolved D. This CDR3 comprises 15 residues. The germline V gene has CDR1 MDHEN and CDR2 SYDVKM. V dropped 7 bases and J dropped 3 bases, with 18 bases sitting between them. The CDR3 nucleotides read TGTGCCAGCAACTCTCGCGCCGTGCTGGAAGAGACCCAGTACTTC. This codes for CASNSRAVLEETQYF.

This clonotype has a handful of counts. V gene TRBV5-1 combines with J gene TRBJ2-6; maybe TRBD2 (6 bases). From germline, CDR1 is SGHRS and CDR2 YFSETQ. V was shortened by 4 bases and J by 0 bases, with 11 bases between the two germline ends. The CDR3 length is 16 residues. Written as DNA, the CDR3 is TGCGCCAGCAGCACGACCGGGAGCTCTGGGGCCAACGTCCTGACTTTC. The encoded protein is CASSTTGSSGANVLTF.